This T cell receptor (beta chain) emerged from a study of identical twins. Study findings and constraints: Analyses of zero insertions could, in part, be confounded by invariant MAIT and iNKT cells.

Each cDNA held unique molecular identifiers, and template switching gave it a universal primer site. TCRdb processed the 5' RACE reads anew with MiXCR; each CDR3 protein has one entry. The repertoire holds 400,000 to 500,000 distinct CDR3 sequences, with 14% as singletons. The CDR3 runs 14 residues. Germline assignment: CDR1 SNHLY and CDR2 FYNNEI. The V gene end was trimmed by 5 bases and the J gene end by 7 bases; junction bases not matched to a gene: 8. On this clonotype: Antigen unknown.

The same data also contributed to another study, on yellow fever vaccine responses in identical twins.

The receptor was derived from a woman under 30 in good health. Input material: CD4+ T cells sorted from blood. The chain has TRBV2 and TRBJ2-1; 7 nucleotides align to TRBD1. This chain's CDR3 is CASSTLGGRNEQFF. The DNA for the CDR3 is TGTGCCAGCAGTACTCTAGGGGGCAGGAATGAGCAGTTCTTC.